The T cell receptor beta chain described here comes from a study of blood T cell repertoires in COVID-19. Study overall: T cells, B-cell-depleted T cells, or PBMCs supplied cDNA or gDNA.

Recruitment covered over 20 US areas and drew participants whose ages spanned roughly 18 to 90 years. How the authors handled the data: Amplification with reference gene primers provided the estimates of nucleated cell counts. The table came from immunoSEQ multiplex PCR; TCRdb's copy has only in-frame clones and leaves some out. The DNA was the basis for D and trimming; V, J and clone size are from that table. The sample carries a few hundred thousand clones, approximately 89% recorded once. The V and J ends lost 5 bases and 3 bases respectively, with 14 bases between them. The CDR3 contains 15 residues. The germline V gene has CDR1 LNHDA and CDR2 SQIVND (reference sequence).

The sample was PBMCs or T cells enriched from blood (not recorded which). The rearrangement links TRBV19 to TRBJ2-1, with D possibly TRBD1 on 6 matching bases. The receptor was derived from a young man who had recovered from COVID-19. The CDR3 spells CASSFDRTYYNEQFF. In DNA, the CDR3 is TGTGCCAGTAGTTTTGACAGGACCTACTACAATGAGCAGTTCTTC.